This TCR beta chain was captured by sequencing in a study of regulatory T cells in long-lasting Graves disease. The time point denotes: newly diagnosed GD, antithyroid drugs for less than 3 months. Construction of the TCR library relied on RNA isolated from PBMCs. American Thyroid Association guidelines defined how Graves' disease was diagnosed. This clonotype was observed many times. What it binds is unknown. Between the trimmed V and J ends, which lost 1 base and 0 bases, there was a span of 9 bases. CDR3 length: 16 residues. Germline CDR1 and CDR2: SGHAT and FQNNGV. Combining iRepertoire HTBI primers with Arm-PCR of CDR3 regions, the authors built TCR beta libraries. From the multiplex PCR reads, TCRdb called clonotypes with MiXCR, one entry per CDR3 protein. The repertoire holds over 500,000 distinct CDR3 sequences, with about 15% as singletons. General observations from the study: Persistent disease samples used TRBV28, TRBJ1-2 and TRBJ2-5 preferentially.

The sample was also linked to a second study, of T cells in Graves' hyperthyroidism and ophthalmopathy. Turning to that study: A model using 13 V-J features told ophthalmopathy apart from stable hyperthyroidism. Model-based prediction identified ophthalmopathy a median about 6 months prior to its onset.

The gene calls are TRBV11-2 and TRBJ2-2; D ambiguous. Here the sequenced sample was peripheral blood mononuclear cells (PBMCs), taken at new diagnosis, from a patient treated with antithyroid drugs. The source is a man between 18 and 29 years old with Graves disease. CDR3 DNA sequence: TGTGCCAGCAGCTTAGTTGGCGACCCGAACACCGGGGAGCTGTTTTTT. Its protein product is CASSLVGDPNTGELFF.